The entry that follows covers one TCR beta chain sequence. No antigen is known for it. Naive and memory CD4+ T cells were separated from cryopreserved PBMCs. Sequencing used immunoSEQ multiplex PCR; TCRdb keeps in-frame clones, though not all of them. This sample has about 38,000 clones, with over 75% found just once. This sample is drawn from a study of CD4 T cells in relation to SARS-CoV-2 and coronaviruses. Study context: Patient ages ranged from 21 to 72, median 38. Shared crossreactive spike epitopes were mapped to their HLA restriction. General study findings and limits: SARS-CoV-2-driven expansion was significantly weaker in crossreactive than monoreactive clones.

The source is an adult with COVID-19. Sequencing used memory CD4+ T cells from PBMCs.

The CDR3 coding sequence is TGTGCCATGGGGACTAGCGGACAAGAGACCCAGTACTTC. Amino acids: CAMGTSGQETQYF. The gene calls are TRBV10-3 and TRBJ2-5; TRBD2 agrees at 11 bases. The junction had 2 bases not matched to a gene; V was cut back by 9 bases and J by 2 bases. There are 13 residues in the CDR3. Per germline, CDR1 ENHRY and CDR2 SYGVKD.